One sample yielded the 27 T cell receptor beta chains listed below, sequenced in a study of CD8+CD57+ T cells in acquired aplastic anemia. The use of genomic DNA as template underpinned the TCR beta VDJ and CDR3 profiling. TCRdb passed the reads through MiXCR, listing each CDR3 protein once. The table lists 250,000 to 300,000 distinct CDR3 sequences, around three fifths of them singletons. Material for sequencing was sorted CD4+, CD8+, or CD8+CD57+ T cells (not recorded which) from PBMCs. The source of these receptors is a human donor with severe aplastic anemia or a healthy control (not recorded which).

This CDR3 reads CASRGDRRGTDTQYF. The CDR3 nucleotides read TGTGCCAGCAGGGGGGACAGACGCGGGACAGATACGCAGTATTTT. The chain couples TRBV2 to TRBJ2-3; TRBD1 aligns across 7 bases. Germline loops: CDR1 SNHLY, CDR2 FYNNEI. With V trimmed by 6 bases and J by 3 bases, 9 bases remained unmatched. The CDR3 loop spans 15 amino acids.

CDR3: CASSLARGRSTYEQYF. The DNA of the CDR3 is TGCGCCAGCAGCTTGGCCCGGGGGAGGTCTACCTACGAGCAGTACTTC. The rearrangement links TRBV5-1 to TRBJ2-7, with D perhaps TRBD2 (6 bases). V dropped 0 bases and J dropped 2 bases, with 15 bases sitting between them. From germline, CDR1 is SGHRS and CDR2 YFSETQ. The CDR3 loop spans 16 amino acids. Using reference TRBV5-1 and TRBJ2-7 for the parts outside the CDR3, the full variable domain is KAGVTQTPRYLIKTRGQQVTLSCSPISGHRSVSWYQQTPGQGLQFLFEYFSETQRNKGNFPGRFSGRQFSNSRSEMNVSTLELGDSALYLCASSLARGRSTYEQYFGPGTRLTVT.

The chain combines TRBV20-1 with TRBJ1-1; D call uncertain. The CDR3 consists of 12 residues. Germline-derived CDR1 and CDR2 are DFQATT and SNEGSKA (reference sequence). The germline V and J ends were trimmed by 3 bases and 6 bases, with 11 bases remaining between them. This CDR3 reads CSARDGDAEAFF. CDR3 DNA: TGCAGTGCTAGGGACGGGGATGCTGAAGCTTTCTTT.

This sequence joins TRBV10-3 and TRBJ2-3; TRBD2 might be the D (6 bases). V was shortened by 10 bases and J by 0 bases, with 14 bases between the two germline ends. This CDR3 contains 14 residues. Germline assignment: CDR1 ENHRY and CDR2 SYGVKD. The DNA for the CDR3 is TGTGCCACCAGAAGGAGGGCCAGCACAGATACGCAGTATTTT. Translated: CATRRRASTDTQYF.

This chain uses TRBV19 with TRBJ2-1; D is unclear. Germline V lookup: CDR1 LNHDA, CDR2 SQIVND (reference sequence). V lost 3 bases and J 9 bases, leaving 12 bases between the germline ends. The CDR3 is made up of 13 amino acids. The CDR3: CASSIQTTGEQFF. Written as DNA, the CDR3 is TGTGCCAGTAGTATCCAGACGACGGGTGAGCAGTTCTTC.

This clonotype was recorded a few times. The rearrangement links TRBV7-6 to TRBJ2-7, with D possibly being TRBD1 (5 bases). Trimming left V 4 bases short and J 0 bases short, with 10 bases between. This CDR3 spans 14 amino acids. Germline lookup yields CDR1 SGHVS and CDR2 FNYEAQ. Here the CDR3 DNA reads TGTGCCAGCAGCTCGGACATCTTCTCCTACGAGCAGTACTTC. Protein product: CASSSDIFSYEQYF.

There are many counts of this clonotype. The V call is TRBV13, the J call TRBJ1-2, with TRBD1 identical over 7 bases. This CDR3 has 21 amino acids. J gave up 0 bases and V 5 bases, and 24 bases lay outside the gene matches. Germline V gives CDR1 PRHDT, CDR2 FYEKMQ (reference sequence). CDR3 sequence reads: CASSAPDRDWTGRVANYGYTF. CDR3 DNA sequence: TGTGCCAGCAGCGCCCCCGACAGGGATTGGACGGGGAGGGTAGCTAACTATGGCTACACCTTC.

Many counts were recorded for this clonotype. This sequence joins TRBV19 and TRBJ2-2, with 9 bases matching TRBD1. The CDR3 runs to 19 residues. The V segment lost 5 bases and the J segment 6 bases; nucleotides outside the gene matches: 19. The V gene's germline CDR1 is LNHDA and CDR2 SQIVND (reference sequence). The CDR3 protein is CASSPGWVGQGRIAGELFF. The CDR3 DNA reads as TGTGCCAGTAGTCCGGGGTGGGTGGGACAGGGAAGGATCGCCGGGGAGCTGTTTTTT.

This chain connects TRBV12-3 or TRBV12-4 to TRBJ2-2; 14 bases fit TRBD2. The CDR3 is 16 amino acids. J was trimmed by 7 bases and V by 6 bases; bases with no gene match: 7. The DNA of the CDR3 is TGTGCCAGCAGCCCCTGGGGACTAGCGGGAGTCGGGGAGCTGTTTTTT. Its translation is CASSPWGLAGVGELFF.

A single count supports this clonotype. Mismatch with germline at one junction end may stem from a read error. In DNA form, the CDR3 reads TGTGCCAGCAGCTCCTCCCGGGACGTCGGAAGCACCATATATTTT. Protein sequence: CASSSSRDVGSTIYF. The rearrangement joins TRBV7-6 to TRBJ1-3, with D possibly matching TRBD1 (5 bases). This CDR3 has 15 amino acids. Per germline, CDR1 SGHVS and CDR2 FNYEAQ.

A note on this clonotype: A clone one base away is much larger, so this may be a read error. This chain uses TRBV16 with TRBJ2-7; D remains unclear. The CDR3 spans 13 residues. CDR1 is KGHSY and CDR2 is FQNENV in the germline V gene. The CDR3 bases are TGTGCCAGCGGCCAGGTGGGCCGCTACGAGCAGTACTTC. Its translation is CASGQVGRYEQYF.

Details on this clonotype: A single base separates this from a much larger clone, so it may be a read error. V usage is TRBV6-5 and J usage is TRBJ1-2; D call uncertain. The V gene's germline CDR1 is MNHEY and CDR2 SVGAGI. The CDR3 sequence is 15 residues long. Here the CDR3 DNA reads TGTGCCGGCAGTTACCTTACGACCACAAGCCATGGCTACACCTTC. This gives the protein CAGSYLTTTSHGYTF.

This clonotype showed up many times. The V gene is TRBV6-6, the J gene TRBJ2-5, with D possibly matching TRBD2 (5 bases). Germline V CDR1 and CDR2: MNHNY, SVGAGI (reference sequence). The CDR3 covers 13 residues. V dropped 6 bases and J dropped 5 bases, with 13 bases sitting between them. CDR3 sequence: CASSTGSRETQYF. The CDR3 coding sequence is TGTGCCAGCAGCACGGGATCCAGGGAGACCCAGTACTTC.

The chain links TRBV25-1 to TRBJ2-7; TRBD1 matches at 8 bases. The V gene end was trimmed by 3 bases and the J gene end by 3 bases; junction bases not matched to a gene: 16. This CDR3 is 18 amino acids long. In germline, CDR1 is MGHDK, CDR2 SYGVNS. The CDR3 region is CASSDKPTTGEVNYEQYF. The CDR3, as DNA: TGTGCCAGCAGTGATAAGCCTACGACAGGGGAGGTTAACTACGAGCAGTACTTC.

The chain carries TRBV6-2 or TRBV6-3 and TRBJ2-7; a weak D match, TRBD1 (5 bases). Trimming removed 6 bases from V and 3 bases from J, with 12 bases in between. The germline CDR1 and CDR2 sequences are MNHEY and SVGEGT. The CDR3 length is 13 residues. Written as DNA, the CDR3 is TGTGCCAGCAGCTCCGCAGGGCGCTACGAGCAGTACTTC. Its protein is CASSSAGRYEQYF.

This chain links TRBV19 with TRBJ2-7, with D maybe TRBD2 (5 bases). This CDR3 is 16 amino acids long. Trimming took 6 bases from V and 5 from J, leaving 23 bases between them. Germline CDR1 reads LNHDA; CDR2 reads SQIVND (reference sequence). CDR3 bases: TGTGCCAGTAGCCCGTCCCTCCTGCGAGGGTCCCACGAGCAGTACTTC. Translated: CASSPSLLRGSHEQYF. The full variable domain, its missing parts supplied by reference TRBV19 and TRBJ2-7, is DGGITQSPKYLFRKEGQNVTLSCEQNLNHDAMYWYRQDPGQGLRLIYYSQIVNDFQKGDIAEGYSVSREKKESFPLTVTSAQKNPTAFYLCASSPSLLRGSHEQYFGPGTRLTVT.

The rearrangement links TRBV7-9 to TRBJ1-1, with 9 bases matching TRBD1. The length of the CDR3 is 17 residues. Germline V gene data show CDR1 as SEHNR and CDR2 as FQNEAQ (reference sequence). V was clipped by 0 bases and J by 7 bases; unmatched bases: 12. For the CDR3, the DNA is TGTGCCAGCAGCTTAGCTGTATCCCGGGACAGGGCGGGTGAAGCTTTCTTT. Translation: CASSLAVSRDRAGEAFF.

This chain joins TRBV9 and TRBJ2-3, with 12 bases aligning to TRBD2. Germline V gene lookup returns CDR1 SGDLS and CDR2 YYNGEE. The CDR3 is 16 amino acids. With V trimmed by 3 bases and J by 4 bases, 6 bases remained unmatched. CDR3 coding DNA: TGTGCCAGCAGCGCCAGACTAGCGGGGGAGGCAGATACGCAGTATTTT. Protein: CASSARLAGEADTQYF.

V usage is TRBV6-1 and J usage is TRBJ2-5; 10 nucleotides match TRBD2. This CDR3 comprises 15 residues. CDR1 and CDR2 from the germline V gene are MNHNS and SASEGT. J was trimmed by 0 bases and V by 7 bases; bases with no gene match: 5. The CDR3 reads CASNGLAEYQETQYF. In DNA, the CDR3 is TGTGCCAGCAATGGACTAGCGGAGTACCAAGAGACCCAGTACTTC.

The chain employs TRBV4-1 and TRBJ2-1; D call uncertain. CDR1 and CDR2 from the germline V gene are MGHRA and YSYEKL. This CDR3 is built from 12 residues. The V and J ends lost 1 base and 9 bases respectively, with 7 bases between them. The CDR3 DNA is TGCGCCAGCAGCCAAGCAATTGGTGAGCAGTTCTTC. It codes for CASSQAIGEQFF.

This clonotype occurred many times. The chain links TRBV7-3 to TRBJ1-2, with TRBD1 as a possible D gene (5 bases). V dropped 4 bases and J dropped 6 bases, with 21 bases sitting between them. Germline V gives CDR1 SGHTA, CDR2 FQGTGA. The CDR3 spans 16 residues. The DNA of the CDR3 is TGTGCCAGCAGCTCAATGGGCAGGGAAGTAATAGATGGCTACACCTTC. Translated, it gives CASSSMGREVIDGYTF.

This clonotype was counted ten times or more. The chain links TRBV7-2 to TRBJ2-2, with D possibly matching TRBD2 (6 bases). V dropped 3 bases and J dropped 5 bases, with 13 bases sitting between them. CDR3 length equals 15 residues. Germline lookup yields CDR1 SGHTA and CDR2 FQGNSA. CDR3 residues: CASSFAGGWTGELFF. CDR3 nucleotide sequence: TGTGCCAGCAGCTTCGCTGGGGGGTGGACCGGGGAGCTGTTTTTT.

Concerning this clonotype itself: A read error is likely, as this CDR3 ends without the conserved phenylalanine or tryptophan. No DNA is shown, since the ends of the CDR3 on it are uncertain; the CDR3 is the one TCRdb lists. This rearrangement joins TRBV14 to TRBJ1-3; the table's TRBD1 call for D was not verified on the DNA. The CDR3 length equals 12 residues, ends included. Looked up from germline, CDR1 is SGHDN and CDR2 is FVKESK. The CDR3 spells CASSQEGTGDHA.

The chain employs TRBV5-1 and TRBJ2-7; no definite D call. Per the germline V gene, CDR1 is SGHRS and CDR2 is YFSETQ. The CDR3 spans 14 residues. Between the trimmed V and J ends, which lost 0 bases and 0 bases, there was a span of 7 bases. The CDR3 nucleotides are TGCGCCAGCAGCTTGGACTTCCCCTCCTACGAGCAGTACTTC. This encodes CASSLDFPSYEQYF.

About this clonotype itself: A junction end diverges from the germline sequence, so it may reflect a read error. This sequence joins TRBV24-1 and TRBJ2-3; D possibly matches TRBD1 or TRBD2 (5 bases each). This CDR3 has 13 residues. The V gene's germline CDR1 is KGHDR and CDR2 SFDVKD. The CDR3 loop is CATSDRASGTHYF. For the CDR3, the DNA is TGTGCCACCAGTGATCGGGCGTCGGGGACGCATTATTTT.

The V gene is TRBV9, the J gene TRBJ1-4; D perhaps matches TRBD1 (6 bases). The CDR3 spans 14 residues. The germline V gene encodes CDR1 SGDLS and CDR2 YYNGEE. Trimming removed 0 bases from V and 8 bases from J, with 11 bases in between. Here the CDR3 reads CASSVVGGPEKLFF. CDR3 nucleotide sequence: TGTGCCAGCAGCGTAGTCGGGGGGCCCGAAAAACTGTTTTTT.

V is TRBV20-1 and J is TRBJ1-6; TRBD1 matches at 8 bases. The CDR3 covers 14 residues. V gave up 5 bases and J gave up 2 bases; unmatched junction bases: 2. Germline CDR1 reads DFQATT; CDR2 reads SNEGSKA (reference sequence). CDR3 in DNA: TGCAGTGCTTCACAGGGGGCCTATAATTCACCCCTCCACTTT. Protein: CSASQGAYNSPLHF.